The entry that follows covers one TCR beta chain sequence. Its recognized antigen is unknown. No much larger clone exists at a distance of one base, and base qualities are not known. Reading from cysteine to phenylalanine, the CDR3 counts 16 amino acids. CDR3 DNA is the only sequence kept; it has 48 bases, read in frame from the first base. The germline V gene provides CDR1 LGHNA and CDR2 YSLEER. Here V drops 0 bases and J drops 6 bases, and the junction holds 8 bases not matched to any gene. These data belong to a study of blood T cells in healthy people across ages (dated by TCRdb to about 2015). With regard to the full study: Template switching captured roughly one uniquely barcoded TCR beta cDNA molecule per two T cells in model experiments. To track age-related changes in TCR beta repertoire diversity, the study relied on deep sequencing normalized with unique cDNA molecular identifiers. Four age groups were formed from the donors: young (average approximately 15 years), middle-aged (approximately 40), aged (more than 55) and long-lived (roughly 88). The study analyzed two additional independent replicas of 1 million unique cDNA reads from the same blood draw for two donors, one aged 18 to 30 and one aged 80 or older. Summary of the overall study and its limitations: A strong correlation was found between observed TCR beta diversity and the percentage of naive T cells measured by flow cytometry. Estimates of total diversity from one million sequenced T cells were regarded as lower bounds and underestimates. Compared with the aged group, the long-lived group had more naive CD4+ T cells, fewer expanded clones and increased TCR diversity, a pattern suggesting age selection. Bulk unsorted PBMC profiling prevented conclusive comparison of naive and antigen-experienced compartments. Observed TCR beta diversity per million T cells fell roughly linearly with age, and a significant reduction was already apparent by age around 40. Donor CMV infection status was unknown, potentially confounding age-related changes in expanded clonotypes.

Systemically healthy Caucasian individuals from Russia, 35 to 50 in total and aged roughly 6 to 100 years, were included as donors. Approximately 9.3 milliliters of peripheral blood were collected from each donor into EDTA-treated Vacutainer tubes. Ficoll-Paque density-gradient centrifugation was used to isolate PBMCs, with at least 7 million per sample. Trizol reagent was used to extract total RNA from PBMCs, with at least 6 micrograms per sample. For every donor, an aliquot of PBMCs went through flow cytometry to measure the percentages of naive CD45RAhigh/CD27high T cells. The protocol used for the library was 5' RACE. For sequencing, an Illumina HiSeq 2500 was employed. The second PCR ran for about 6 to 12 cycles and used a J-beta primer mix along with a sample-barcoded 5' primer. A unique molecular identifier was introduced onto each TCR beta cDNA molecule by a template-switch 5' adaptor carrying 12 random nucleotides. Each sample yielded at least 3 million CDR3-containing paired-end reads. All of the RNA was converted into first-strand cDNA using the Mint cDNA synthesis kit, with a TRBC-specific oligonucleotide serving as the primer. Following uracil-DNA glycosylase treatment, all cDNA underwent a first 18-cycle PCR with the universal primers M1SS and BC2_uni_R. Per the original workflow: For normalization, 1 million high-quality reads were randomly selected from each sample, with every read carrying a distinct molecular identifier. Instead of being binned into consensus sequences, reads that shared molecular identifiers were thrown out. MiTCR, set to a Q25 quality threshold and the strictest error-elimination algorithm, was used for CDR3 identification, clonotype clustering and error correction. A nonparametric unseen species model with Euler transformation was used to estimate lower-bound total TCR beta diversity. In-frame beta chains were kept once TCRdb had trimmed the public reads at Q25 with fastp and called clones with MiXCR. Every distinct CDR3 protein forms one entry, paired with its most common genes and DNA. The V and J calls come from TCRdb's annotation, not from the publication. The sample records hundreds of thousands of distinct CDR3 sequences, under 30% of which are singletons. Together, the top ten hold 8.7% of the sample.

The same data also contributed to another study, on T cells of mothers and their children. As noted in the second study: Donors were nine systemically healthy Caucasian individuals: three mothers and their six children. cDNA synthesis consumed the entire amount of extracted RNA, loaded at roughly 1.5 ug RNA in each 15 ul reaction. In the second PCR, sample barcodes and 2-4 random nucleotides were introduced via the M1S primer. Over 9.5 million TCR beta CDR3 reads were obtained for each mother, and approximately 2.9 million reads were obtained for each child. TCR recombination output is similarly shaped by thymic selection in related and unrelated pairs, with a minor effect exerted by inherited differences. Related mother-child pairs always showed normalized repertoire overlap that was slightly higher than in unrelated mother-child pairs, though the difference was never significant. No persistent microchimeric T cell clones were detected, at a sensitivity of approximately 100 clones per million clonotypes. The study used deep NGS to compare TCR beta repertoires of mothers and children, seeking features distinguishing related mother-child pairs from unrelated individuals. Mothers averaged about 40 +/- 4 years of age and children averaged about 10 +/- 4 years. After adapter ligation with NEBNext reagents, the libraries were sequenced on Illumina HiSeq 2000 with 100+100 nt paired-end reads. To prevent cross-contamination, the mother and child libraries were prepared a month apart and were sequenced in separate runs. Each donor had between about 450,000 and 2,100,000 distinct TCR beta clonotypes identified. Naive TCR beta clonotypes were estimated from low-frequency clonotypes matched to each donor's FACS-determined naive share, without sorting.

This receptor was obtained from a boy aged 5-17 years in good health. The chain uses TRBV4-3 and TRBJ2-7; 10 junctional bases match TRBD2. The source material was blood. Read as DNA, the sequence is TGCGCCAGCAGCCAAGAAGGCCAGCGGGGGGGCCTCGAGCAGTACTTC. This yields the protein CASSQEGQRGGLEQYF.